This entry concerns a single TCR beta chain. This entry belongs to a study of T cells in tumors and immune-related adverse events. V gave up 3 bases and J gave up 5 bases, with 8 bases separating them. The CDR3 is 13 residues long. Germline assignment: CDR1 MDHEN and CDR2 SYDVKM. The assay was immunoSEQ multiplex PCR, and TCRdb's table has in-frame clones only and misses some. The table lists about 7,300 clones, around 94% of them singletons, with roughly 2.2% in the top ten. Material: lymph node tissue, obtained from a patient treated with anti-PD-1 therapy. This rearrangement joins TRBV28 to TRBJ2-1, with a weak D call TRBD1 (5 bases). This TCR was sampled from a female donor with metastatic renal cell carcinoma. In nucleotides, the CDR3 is TGTGCCAGCAGTTTTTCAGGGAACAATGAGCAGTTCTTC. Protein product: CASSFSGNNEQFF. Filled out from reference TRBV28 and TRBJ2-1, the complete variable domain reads DVKVTQSSRYLVKRTGEKVFLECVQDMDHENMFWYRQDPGLGLRLIYFSYDVKMKEKGDIPEGYSVSREKKERFSLILESASTNQTSMYLCASSFSGNNEQFFGPGTRLTVL.